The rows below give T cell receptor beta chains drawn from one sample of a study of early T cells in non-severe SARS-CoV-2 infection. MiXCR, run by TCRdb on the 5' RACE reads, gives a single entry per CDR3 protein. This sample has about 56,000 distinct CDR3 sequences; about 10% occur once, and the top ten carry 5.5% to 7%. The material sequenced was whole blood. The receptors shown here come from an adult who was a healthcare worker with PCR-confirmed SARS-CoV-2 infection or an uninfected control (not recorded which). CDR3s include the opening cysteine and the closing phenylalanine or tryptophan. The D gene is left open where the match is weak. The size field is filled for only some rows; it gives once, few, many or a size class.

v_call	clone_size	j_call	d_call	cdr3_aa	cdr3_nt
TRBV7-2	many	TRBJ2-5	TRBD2	CASSLLAGQETQYF	TGTGCCAGCAGCCTACTAGCGGGACAAGAGACCCAGTACTTC
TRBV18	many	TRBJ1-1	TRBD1	CASTGAMNTEAFF	TGTGCCAGCACAGGGGCGATGAACACTGAAGCTTTCTTT
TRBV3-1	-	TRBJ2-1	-	CASSQDGWGQQFF	TGTGCCAGCAGCCAAGATGGGTGGGGCCAGCAGTTCTTC
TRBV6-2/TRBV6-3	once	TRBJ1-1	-	CPSSYRIGARNTEAFF	TGTCCCAGCAGTTACAGGATAGGGGCCAGGAACACTGAAGCTTTCTTT
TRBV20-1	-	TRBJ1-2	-	CSARDRTANYGYTF	TGCAGTGCTAGAGATAGGACTGCTAACTATGGCTACACCTTC
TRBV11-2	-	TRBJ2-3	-	CASNQQKGGGPDTQYF	TGTGCCAGCAACCAACAGAAAGGTGGCGGCCCAGATACGCAGTATTTT
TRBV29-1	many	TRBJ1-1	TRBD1	CSVGNRGSSEAFF	TGCAGCGTTGGCAACAGGGGATCATCTGAAGCTTTCTTT
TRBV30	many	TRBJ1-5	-	CAWSVGSNQPQHF	TGTGCCTGGAGTGTTGGGAGTAATCAGCCCCAGCATTTT
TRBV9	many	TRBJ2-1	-	CASSVANEQFF	TGTGCCAGCAGCGTAGCGAATGAGCAGTTCTTC
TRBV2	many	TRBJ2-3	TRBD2	CASSPWTSGGDTQYF	TGTGCCAGCAGCCCCTGGACTAGCGGTGGGGATACGCAGTATTTT
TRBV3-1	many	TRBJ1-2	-	CASSQGYSLGGYTF	TGTGCCAGCAGCCAAGGGTACAGTTTGGGCGGCTACACCTTC
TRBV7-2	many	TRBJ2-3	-	CASSKAVRRLGDTQYF	TGTGCCAGCAGCAAAGCGGTTCGGCGGTTGGGAGATACGCAGTATTTT
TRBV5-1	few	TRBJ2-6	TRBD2	CASSATSGRDSGANVLTF	TGCGCCAGCAGCGCGACTAGCGGGAGGGACTCTGGGGCCAACGTCCTGACTTTC